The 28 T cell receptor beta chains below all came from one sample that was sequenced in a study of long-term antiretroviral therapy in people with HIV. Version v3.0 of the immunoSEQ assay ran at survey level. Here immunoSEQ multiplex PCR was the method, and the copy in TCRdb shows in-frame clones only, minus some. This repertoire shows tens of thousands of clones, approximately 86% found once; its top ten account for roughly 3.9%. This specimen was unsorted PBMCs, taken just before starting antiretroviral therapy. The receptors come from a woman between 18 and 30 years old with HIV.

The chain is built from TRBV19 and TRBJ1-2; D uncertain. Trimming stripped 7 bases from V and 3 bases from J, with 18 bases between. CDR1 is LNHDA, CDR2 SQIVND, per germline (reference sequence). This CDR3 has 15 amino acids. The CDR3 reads CASINNAQAYYGYTF. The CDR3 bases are TGTGCCAGTATCAACAACGCGCAGGCTTACTATGGCTACACCTTC.

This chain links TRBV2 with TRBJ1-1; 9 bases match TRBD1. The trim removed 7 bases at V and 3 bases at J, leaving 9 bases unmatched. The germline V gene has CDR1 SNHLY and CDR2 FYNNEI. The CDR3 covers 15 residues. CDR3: CASTLGRDRDTEAFF. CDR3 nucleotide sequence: TGTGCCAGCACCCTAGGCCGGGACAGGGACACTGAAGCTTTCTTT.

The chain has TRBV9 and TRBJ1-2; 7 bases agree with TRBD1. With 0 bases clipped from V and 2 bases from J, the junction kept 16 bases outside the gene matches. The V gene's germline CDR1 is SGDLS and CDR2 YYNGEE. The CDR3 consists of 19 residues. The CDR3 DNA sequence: TGTGCCAGCAGCGTAGTCCCAGGGGGTGAAACCCGCATCAACTATGGCTACACCTTC. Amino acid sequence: CASSVVPGGETRINYGYTF.

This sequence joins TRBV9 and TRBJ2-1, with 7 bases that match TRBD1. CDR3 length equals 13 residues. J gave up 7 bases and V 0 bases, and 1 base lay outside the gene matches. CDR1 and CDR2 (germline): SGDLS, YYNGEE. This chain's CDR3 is CASSVAGGNEQFF. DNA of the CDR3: TGTGCCAGCAGCGTAGCAGGGGGAAATGAGCAGTTCTTC.

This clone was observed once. CDR3 sequence reads: CASSSGLNTGELFF. In nucleotides, the CDR3 is TGTGCCAGCAGTTCGGGACTCAACACCGGGGAGCTGTTTTTT. This chain uses TRBV6-5 with TRBJ2-2; TRBD2 might be the D (6 bases). Per the germline V gene, CDR1 is MNHEY and CDR2 is SVGAGI. The CDR3 sequence is 14 residues long. Trimming took 4 bases from V and 2 from J, leaving 8 bases between them.

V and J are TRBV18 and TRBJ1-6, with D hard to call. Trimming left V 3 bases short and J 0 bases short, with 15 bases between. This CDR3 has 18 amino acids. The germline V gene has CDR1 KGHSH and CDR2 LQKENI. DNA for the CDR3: TGTGCCAGCTCACCGCTACGCAGTCCAAGCTCCTATAATTCACCCCTCCACTTT. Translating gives CASSPLRSPSSYNSPLHF.

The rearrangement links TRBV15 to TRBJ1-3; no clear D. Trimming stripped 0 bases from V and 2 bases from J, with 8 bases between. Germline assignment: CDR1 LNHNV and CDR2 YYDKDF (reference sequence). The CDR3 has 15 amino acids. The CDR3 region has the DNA TGTGCCACCAGCAGAGATAGACACCCTGGAAACACCATATATTTT. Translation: CATSRDRHPGNTIYF.

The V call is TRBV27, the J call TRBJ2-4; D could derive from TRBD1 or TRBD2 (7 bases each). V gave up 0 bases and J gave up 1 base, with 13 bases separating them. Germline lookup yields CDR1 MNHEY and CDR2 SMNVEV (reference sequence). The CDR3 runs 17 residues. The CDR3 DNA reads TGTGCCAGCAGTTTATCGATCCAGGGGGGGGCCAAAAACATTCAGTACTTC. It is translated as CASSLSIQGGAKNIQYF.

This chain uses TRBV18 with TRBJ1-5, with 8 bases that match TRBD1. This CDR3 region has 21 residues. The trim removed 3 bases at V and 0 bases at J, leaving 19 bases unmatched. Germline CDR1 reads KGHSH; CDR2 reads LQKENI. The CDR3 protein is CASSPRGVPDRDLNSNQPQHF. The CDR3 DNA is TGTGCCAGCTCACCTCGGGGAGTACCGGACAGGGATCTGAATAGCAATCAGCCCCAGCATTTT.

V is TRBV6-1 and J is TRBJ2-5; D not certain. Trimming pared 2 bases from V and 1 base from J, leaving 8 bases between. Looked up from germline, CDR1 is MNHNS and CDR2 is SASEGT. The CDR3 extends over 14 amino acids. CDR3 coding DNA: TGTGCCAGCAGTGAAAATAGCCTCCAAGAGACCCAGTACTTC. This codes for CASSENSLQETQYF.

Here the CDR3 reads CSVVTAWLAGTEETQYF. CDR3 DNA: TGCAGCGTTGTAACGGCGTGGCTAGCGGGAACTGAAGAGACCCAGTACTTC. V and J are TRBV29-1 and TRBJ2-5, with TRBD2 matching 9 bases. Germline V gives CDR1 SQVTM, CDR2 ANQGSEA. V was pared by 4 bases and J by 3 bases, with 15 bases of the junction left unmatched. The CDR3 length is 17 residues.

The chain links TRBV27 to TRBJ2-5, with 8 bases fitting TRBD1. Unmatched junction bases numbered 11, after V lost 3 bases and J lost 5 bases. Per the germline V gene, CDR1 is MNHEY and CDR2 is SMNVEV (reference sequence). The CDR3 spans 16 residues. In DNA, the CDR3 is TGTGCCAGCAGTTTTAGGGTGCAGGGGGCGAGGGAGACCCAGTACTTC. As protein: CASSFRVQGARETQYF.

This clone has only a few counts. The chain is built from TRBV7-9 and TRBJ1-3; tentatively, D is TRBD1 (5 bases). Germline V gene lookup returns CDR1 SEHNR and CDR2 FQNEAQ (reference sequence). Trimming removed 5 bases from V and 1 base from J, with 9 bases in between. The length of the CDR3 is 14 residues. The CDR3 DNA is TGTGCCAGCAGCCCAGACAGTTCTGGAAACACCATATATTTT. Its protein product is CASSPDSSGNTIYF.

For the CDR3, the DNA is TGTGCCAGCAGCTTGGCCGAATCCGGGAGCTTAAACACTGAAGCTTTCTTT. It is translated as CASSLAESGSLNTEAFF. The chain joins TRBV5-8 to TRBJ1-1; D call uncertain. This CDR3 region has 17 residues. Trimming took 0 bases from V and 2 from J, leaving 17 bases between them. CDR1 SGHTS and CDR2 YDEGEE come from the germline V gene. Using reference TRBV5-8 and TRBJ1-1 for the parts outside the CDR3, the full variable domain is EAGVTQSPTHLIKTRGQQATLRCSPISGHTSVYWYQQALGLGLQFLLWYDEGEERNRGNFPPRFSGRQFPNYSSELNVNALELEDSALYLCASSLAESGSLNTEAFFGQGTRLTVV.

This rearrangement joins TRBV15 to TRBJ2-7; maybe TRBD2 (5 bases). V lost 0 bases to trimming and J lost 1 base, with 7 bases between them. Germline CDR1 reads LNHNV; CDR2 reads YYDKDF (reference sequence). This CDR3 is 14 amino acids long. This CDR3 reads CATSRERESYEQYF. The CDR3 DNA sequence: TGTGCCACCAGCAGAGAGAGGGAATCCTACGAGCAGTACTTC.

CDR3 nucleotides: TGTGCCAGCAGCTTGGCCCCGCTCTCTGGAAACACCATATATTTT. Translation gives CASSLAPLSGNTIYF. The J gene is TRBJ1-3, the V gene TRBV5-4; D gene uncertain. CDR3 size: 15 residues. V was shortened by 0 bases and J by 0 bases, with 7 bases between the two germline ends. CDR1 and CDR2 from the germline V gene are SGHNT and YYREEE (reference sequence).

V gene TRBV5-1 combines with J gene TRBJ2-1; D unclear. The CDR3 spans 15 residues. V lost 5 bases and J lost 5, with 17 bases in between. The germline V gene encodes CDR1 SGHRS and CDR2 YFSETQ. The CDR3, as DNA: TGCGCCAGCAGAATCAATATAGCACCGAACAATGAGCAGTTCTTC. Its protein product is CASRINIAPNNEQFF.

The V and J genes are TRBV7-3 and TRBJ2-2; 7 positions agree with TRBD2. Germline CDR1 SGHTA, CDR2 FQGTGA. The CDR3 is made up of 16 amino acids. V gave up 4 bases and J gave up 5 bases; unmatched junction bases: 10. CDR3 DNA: TGTGCCAGCAGCTCCCGGTTGGGGCGGGAGACCGGGGAGCTGTTTTTT. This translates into CASSSRLGRETGELFF.

The CDR3 nucleotides read TGTGCCAGCAGTGACAGGAACAGGGGGCTCGCCTACAATGAGCAGTTCTTC. Its translation is CASSDRNRGLAYNEQFF. The chain carries TRBV6-1 and TRBJ2-1; TRBD1 matches 9 bases. The J segment lost 2 bases and the V segment lost 3 bases, leaving 8 bases of the junction unmatched. CDR1 is MNHNS and CDR2 is SASEGT in the germline V gene. The CDR3 length is 17 residues.

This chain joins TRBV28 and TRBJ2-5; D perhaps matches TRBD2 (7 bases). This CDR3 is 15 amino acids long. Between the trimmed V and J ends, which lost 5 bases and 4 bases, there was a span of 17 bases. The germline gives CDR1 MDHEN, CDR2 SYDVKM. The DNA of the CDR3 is TGTGCCAGCAGTCTAACTTGGGGGGGCGGAGAGACCCAGTACTTC. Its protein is CASSLTWGGGETQYF.

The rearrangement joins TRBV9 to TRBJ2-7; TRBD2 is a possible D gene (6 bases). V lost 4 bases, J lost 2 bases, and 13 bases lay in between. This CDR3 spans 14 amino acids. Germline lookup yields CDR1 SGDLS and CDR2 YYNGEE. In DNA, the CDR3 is TGTGCCAGCAGCTCCGGCGGGGACGCCTACGAGCAGTACTTC. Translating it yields CASSSGGDAYEQYF.

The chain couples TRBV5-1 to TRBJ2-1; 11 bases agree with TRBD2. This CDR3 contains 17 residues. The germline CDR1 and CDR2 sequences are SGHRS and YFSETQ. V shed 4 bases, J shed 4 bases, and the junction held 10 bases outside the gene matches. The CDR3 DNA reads TGCGCCAGCAGCGGACGACTTCTAGCGGGAGGTTACAATGAGCAGTTCTTC. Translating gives CASSGRLLAGGYNEQFF. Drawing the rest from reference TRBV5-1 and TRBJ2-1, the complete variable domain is KAGVTQTPRYLIKTRGQQVTLSCSPISGHRSVSWYQQTPGQGLQFLFEYFSETQRNKGNFPGRFSGRQFSNSRSEMNVSTLELGDSALYLCASSGRLLAGGYNEQFFGPGTRLTVL.

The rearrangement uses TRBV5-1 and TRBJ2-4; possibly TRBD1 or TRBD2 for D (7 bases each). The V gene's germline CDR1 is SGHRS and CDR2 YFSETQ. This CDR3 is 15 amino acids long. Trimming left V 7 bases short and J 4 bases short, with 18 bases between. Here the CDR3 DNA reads TGCGCCAGCCGCGACAGGGAGGGCGCGAAAAACATTCAGTACTTC. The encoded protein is CASRDREGAKNIQYF.

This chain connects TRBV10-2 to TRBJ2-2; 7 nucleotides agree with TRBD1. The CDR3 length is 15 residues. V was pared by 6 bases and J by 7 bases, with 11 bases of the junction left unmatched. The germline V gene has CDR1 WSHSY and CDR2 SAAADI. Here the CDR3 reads CASRPRTGRNGELFF. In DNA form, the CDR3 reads TGCGCCAGCAGGCCCCGGACAGGCAGGAACGGGGAGCTGTTTTTT.

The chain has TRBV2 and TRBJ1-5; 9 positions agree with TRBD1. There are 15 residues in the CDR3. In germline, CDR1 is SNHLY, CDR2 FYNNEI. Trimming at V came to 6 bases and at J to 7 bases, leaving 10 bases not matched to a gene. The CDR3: CASRERGQGAQPQHF. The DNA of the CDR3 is TGTGCCAGCAGGGAACGGGGACAGGGTGCCCAGCCCCAGCATTTT. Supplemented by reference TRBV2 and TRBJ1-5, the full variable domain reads EPEVTQTPSHQVTQMGQEVILRCVPISNHLYFYWYRQILGQKVEFLVSFYNNEISEKSEIFDDQFSVERPDGSNFTLKIRSTKLEDSAMYFCASRERGQGAQPQHFGDGTRLSIL.

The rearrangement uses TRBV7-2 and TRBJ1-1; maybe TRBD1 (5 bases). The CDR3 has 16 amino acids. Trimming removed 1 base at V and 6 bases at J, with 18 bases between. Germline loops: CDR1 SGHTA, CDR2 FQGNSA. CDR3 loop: CASSLGVWGLGAEAFF. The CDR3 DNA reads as TGTGCCAGCAGCTTAGGGGTATGGGGCCTGGGGGCTGAAGCTTTCTTT.

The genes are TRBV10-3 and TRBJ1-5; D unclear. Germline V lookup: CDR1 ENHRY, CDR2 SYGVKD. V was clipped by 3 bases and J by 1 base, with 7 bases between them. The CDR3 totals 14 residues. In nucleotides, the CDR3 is TGTGCCATCAGTGACCACAGCAGCAATCAGCCCCAGCATTTT. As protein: CAISDHSSNQPQHF.

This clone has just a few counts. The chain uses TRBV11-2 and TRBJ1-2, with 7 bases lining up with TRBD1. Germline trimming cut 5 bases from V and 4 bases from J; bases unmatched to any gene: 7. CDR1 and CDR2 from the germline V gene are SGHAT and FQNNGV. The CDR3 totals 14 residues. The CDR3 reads CASSQGGQSYGYTF. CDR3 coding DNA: TGTGCCAGCAGCCAGGGGGGACAGTCCTATGGCTACACCTTC.